This entry describes one TCR beta chain. These data come from a study of blood T cell repertoires in COVID-19. At the level of the study: There were acute and convalescent COVID-19 samples, and they came from the United States, Italy and Spain. PBMCs, B-cell-depleted T cells, or T cells provided the cDNA or gDNA that made up the material.

Per the authors' pipeline: Counts of nucleated cells, estimated from reference gene primer amplification, were obtained. The method was immunoSEQ multiplex PCR; TCRdb's version includes in-frame clones alone and lacks a portion of them. V and J calls plus clone size are reproduced from that table; the DNA served to infer D and trimming. The sample contains over 75,000 clones, over 65% of which appear only once. The CDR3 is 13 residues long. Germline CDR1 is LGHNA and CDR2 is YNFKEQ. V shed 0 bases and J shed 6 bases, with 9 bases lying between them. This rearrangement joins TRBV4-2 to TRBJ2-7, with D possibly matching TRBD2 (5 bases). This receptor was identified in a human donor in a cohort sampled during active COVID-19. Sequenced sample: peripheral blood. The CDR3 DNA sequence: TGTGCCAGCAGCCAAGATCGGGAAGGCGAGCAGTACTTC. Protein sequence: CASSQDREGEQYF.